The T cell receptor (beta chain) described here comes from a study of human T cells and chemical hapten exposure. The wider study: Variation in per-sample TCR yields came mainly from small pooled library volume differences.

Noted time point: patch test 3, about 24 weeks after DPC sensitization. Noted treatment: therapeutic diphenylcyclopropenone sensitization with weekly scalp DPC. TCRdb re-derived calls from the RACE reads in MiXCR, one entry per CDR3 protein. This sample has 100,000 to 150,000 distinct CDR3 sequences, with roughly 10% found just once. There are 12 residues in the CDR3. This rearrangement joins TRBV21-1 to TRBJ2-1; TRBD1 is the table's D call and was not checked against the DNA. TRBV21-1 is labeled a pseudogene. The receptor was derived from a woman aged 50 to 65 with alopecia areata. Some clones in this sample may be carry-over from other donors' samples. Sequenced here: whole blood, sampled in connection with sensitization to the hapten diphenylcyclopropenone (DPC). The CDR3 region is CASSKDGGEQFF. The CDR3 coding sequence is TGTGCCAGCAGCAAAGATGGGGGTGAGCAGTTCTTC.